These 20 T cell receptor beta chains were sequenced from one sample in a study of CD8 T cells in ankylosing spondylitis. In TCRdb, the 5' RACE reads were re-called with MiXCR into one record per CDR3 protein. The table lists roughly 230,000 distinct CDR3 sequences, approximately 8.4% of them singletons. Sequencing was performed on blood, either unsorted or a sorted T cell fraction (not recorded which). These receptors were collected from a female donor with ankylosing spondylitis or in good health (not recorded which).

This clonotype appeared many times. This chain links TRBV6-2 or TRBV6-3 with TRBJ2-1; D unclear. CDR3 length: 14 residues. V lost 2 bases to trimming and J lost 6 bases, with 11 bases between them. The germline V gene encodes CDR1 MNHEY and CDR2 SVGEGT. CDR3 protein: CASSYAPDGNEQFF. In nucleotides, the CDR3 is TGTGCCAGCAGTTACGCTCCAGATGGCAATGAGCAGTTCTTC.

Note on this clonotype: The junction differs from germline at one of its ends, possibly a read error. V gene TRBV7-9 combines with J gene TRBJ1-4, with TRBD1 matching over 7 bases. Germline lookup yields CDR1 SEHNR and CDR2 FQNEAQ (reference sequence). There are 14 residues in the CDR3. The CDR3 protein is CASSSGTVNEELFF. DNA for the CDR3: TGTGCCAGCAGCTCCGGGACAGTTAATGAAGAACTGTTTTTT.

This clonotype was counted ten times or more. V gene TRBV7-2 combines with J gene TRBJ2-1, with TRBD1 matching 9 bases. Germline loops: CDR1 SGHTA, CDR2 FQGNSA. V lost 4 bases and J lost 7; bases outside the gene matches: 5. The CDR3 length is 14 residues. This CDR3 reads CASSSRQGGNEQFF. The CDR3 DNA follows: TGTGCCAGCAGCTCCCGACAGGGGGGGAATGAGCAGTTCTTC. Complete variable domain (other parts from reference TRBV7-2 and TRBJ2-1): GAGVSQSPSNKVTEKGKDVELRCDPISGHTALYWYRQSLGQGLEFLIYFQGNSAPDKSGLPSDRFSAERTGGSVSTLTIQRTQQEDSAVYLCASSSRQGGNEQFFGPGTRLTVL.

This clonotype came up a few times. The V call is TRBV6-8, the J call TRBJ2-3; D is undetermined. Per the germline V gene, CDR1 is MNHGY and CDR2 is SAAAGT. V lost 8 bases to trimming and J lost 1 base, with 13 bases between them. The CDR3 has 14 amino acids. The CDR3 nucleotides read TGTGCCAGCTGGACCGTCGTCTGCACAGATACGCAGTATTTT. Translated, it gives CASWTVVCTDTQYF.

Regarding this clonotype: This clone may be a read error of a much larger clone one base away. The CDR3 nucleotides read TGTACCAGCAGCTCGACAGGGTTCGAGCAGTACTTC. It codes for CTSSSTGFEQYF. The chain employs TRBV7-2 and TRBJ2-7; 7 nucleotides match TRBD1. The CDR3 totals 12 residues. V trimming: 4 bases; J trimming: 6 bases; junction bases outside the gene matches: 3. Germline CDR1 SGHTA, CDR2 FQGNSA. Filled out from reference TRBV7-2 and TRBJ2-7, the complete variable domain reads GAGVSQSPSNKVTEKGKDVELRCDPISGHTALYWYRQSLGQGLEFLIYFQGNSAPDKSGLPSDRFSAERTGGSVSTLTIQRTQQEDSAVYLCTSSSTGFEQYFGPGTRLTVT.

Many counts were recorded for this clonotype. This sequence joins TRBV6-2 or TRBV6-3 and TRBJ2-7, with TRBD1 as a possible D gene (5 bases). Looked up from germline, CDR1 is MNHEY and CDR2 is SVGEGT. The CDR3 has 12 amino acids. V gave up 6 bases and J gave up 3 bases, with 9 bases separating them. CDR3 nucleotide sequence: TGTGCCAGCAGACTCGACAGCTACGAGCAGTACTTC. This encodes CASRLDSYEQYF.

This clonotype was counted ten times or more. V gene TRBV24-1 combines with J gene TRBJ2-7, with D uncertain. The CDR3 is 13 amino acids. The germline V gene has CDR1 KGHDR and CDR2 SFDVKD. Between the trimmed V and J ends, which lost 3 bases and 0 bases, there was a span of 5 bases. The CDR3 loop reads CATSDGFSYEQYF. As DNA, the CDR3 is TGTGCCACCAGTGATGGGTTCTCCTACGAGCAGTACTTC.

This clonotype was seen repeatedly, ten times or more. The rearrangement joins TRBV7-6 to TRBJ1-3; D gene unclear. Between the trimmed V and J ends, which lost 1 base and 0 bases, there was a span of 4 bases. From germline, CDR1 is SGHVS and CDR2 FNYEAQ. The CDR3 contains 14 residues. As DNA, the CDR3 is TGTGCCAGCAGCTTAGGCAGCTCTGGAAACACCATATATTTT. This encodes CASSLGSSGNTIYF.

As regards this clonotype: Germline is not matched at one junction end, which may reflect a read error. The CDR3 reads CVSSQGTYEQYF. The CDR3 DNA sequence: TGTGTCAGCAGTCAGGGTACCTACGAGCAGTACTTC. The gene calls are TRBV12-3 or TRBV12-4 and TRBJ2-7; tentative D call: TRBD1 (5 bases). This CDR3 is built from 12 residues.

The rearrangement links TRBV5-1 to TRBJ2-7, with 13 nucleotides matching TRBD2. Germline V gene lookup returns CDR1 SGHRS and CDR2 YFSETQ. V gave up 6 bases and J gave up 2 bases; unmatched junction bases: 11. The CDR3 totals 17 residues. CDR3 in amino acids: CASKWTSGSGAPYEQYF. CDR3 in DNA: TGCGCCAGCAAGTGGACTAGCGGGAGTGGAGCACCCTACGAGCAGTACTTC.

This clonotype has ten or more counts. The chain is built from TRBV7-2 and TRBJ2-1, with D maybe TRBD1 (6 bases). The V gene's germline CDR1 is SGHTA and CDR2 FQGNSA. The CDR3 totals 13 residues. V lost 6 bases to trimming and J lost 12 bases, with 18 bases between them. CDR3 DNA sequence: TGTGCCAGCAGTTTTAGCTACAGGGCGGGGCAGTTCTTC. Translating it yields CASSFSYRAGQFF.

This clonotype was recorded at least ten times. CDR3 sequence (DNA): TGCGCCAGCAGCTTGACAGGAATTAGGGGGGAGACCCAGTACTTC. It translates to CASSLTGIRGETQYF. The gene calls are TRBV5-1 and TRBJ2-5, with D perhaps matching TRBD1 (6 bases). Per germline, CDR1 SGHRS and CDR2 YFSETQ. CDR3 size: 15 residues. The V and J ends lost 1 base and 5 bases respectively, with 15 bases between them.

This clonotype was observed many times. The rearrangement uses TRBV7-9 and TRBJ1-2; no clear D. V lost 3 bases and J lost 3, with 8 bases in between. CDR3 length: 13 residues. Germline CDR1 is SEHNR and CDR2 is FQNEAQ (reference sequence). This chain's CDR3 is CASSFVGYYGYTF. CDR3 coding DNA: TGTGCCAGCAGCTTTGTAGGGTACTATGGCTACACCTTC.

This clonotype occurred many times. The rearrangement uses TRBV6-5 and TRBJ1-4, with D possibly matching TRBD1 (5 bases). Germline V gives CDR1 MNHEY, CDR2 SVGAGI. This CDR3 is built from 15 residues. Trimming cost V 5 bases and J 7 bases, with 17 bases left between them. The DNA of the CDR3 is TGTGCCAGCAGTCACCGGGGGTTGAGTCGTGAAAAACTGTTTTTT. This translates into CASSHRGLSREKLFF.

This clonotype has just a few counts. The V and J genes are TRBV7-9 and TRBJ2-4; TRBD2 aligns across 13 bases. The CDR3 runs 16 residues. Germline V gives CDR1 SEHNR, CDR2 FQNEAQ (reference sequence). J gave up 3 bases and V 5 bases, and 4 bases lay outside the gene matches. The CDR3 DNA sequence: TGTGCCAGCAGCCCCGGACTAGCGGGAGACAAAAACATTCAGTACTTC. Amino acids: CASSPGLAGDKNIQYF.

This clonotype was found many times. Sequence at one end of the junction differs from germline and may be a read error. The V gene is TRBV20-1, the J gene TRBJ2-5; possibly TRBD2 for D (6 bases). This CDR3 comprises 13 residues. Germline CDR1 reads DFQATT; CDR2 reads SNEGSKA (reference sequence). For the CDR3, the DNA is TGCAGTGCCTGGACCGGGGGAAGAGAGGCCCAGTACTTC. Protein: CSAWTGGREAQYF.

This clonotype was observed at least ten times. The gene calls are TRBV7-2 and TRBJ1-2, with TRBD1 matching over 7 bases. The germline CDR1 and CDR2 sequences are SGHTA and FQGNSA. V dropped 7 bases and J dropped 1; count of bases not matched to a gene: 15. The CDR3 runs to 17 residues. CDR3 region: CASTPRGRNYINYGYTF. CDR3 nucleotides: TGTGCCAGCACCCCTAGGGGGCGGAATTATATTAACTATGGCTACACCTTC.

The V and J genes are TRBV7-2 and TRBJ2-1; D assignment may be TRBD1 or TRBD2 (5 bases each). The CDR3 runs to 15 residues. Trimming removed 5 bases at V and 4 bases at J, with 15 bases between. The germline CDR1 and CDR2 sequences are SGHTA and FQGNSA. The CDR3 region is CASSPRDQAYNEQFF. CDR3 coding DNA: TGTGCCAGCAGCCCCCGGGACCAGGCATACAATGAGCAGTTCTTC.

This clonotype was counted only a few times. The genes are TRBV19 and TRBJ1-6; a possible D gene is TRBD1 (6 bases). Germline CDR1 is LNHDA and CDR2 is SQIVND (reference sequence). Trimming removed 5 bases from V and 7 bases from J, with 18 bases in between. CDR3 length: 16 residues. The CDR3 spells CASSGGQRRLNSPLHF. DNA of the CDR3: TGTGCCAGTAGTGGGGGCCAGAGGAGGTTGAATTCACCCCTCCACTTT.

The table lists this clonotype with a few counts. The chain carries TRBV20-1 and TRBJ2-1; TRBD2 agrees at 8 bases. The CDR3 runs 16 residues. Germline CDR1 reads DFQATT; CDR2 reads SNEGSKA (reference sequence). The J segment lost 0 bases and the V segment lost 0 bases, leaving 4 bases of the junction unmatched. The CDR3 loop is CSARDPSGSSYNEQFF. Written as DNA, the CDR3 is TGCAGTGCTAGAGATCCGAGCGGGAGCTCCTACAATGAGCAGTTCTTC.